The rows below give T cell receptor beta chains drawn from one sample of a study of CD8+CD57+ T cells in acquired aplastic anemia. Via MiXCR, TCRdb re-called the reads, giving one row per CDR3 protein. Of approximately 200,000 distinct CDR3 sequences listed, over 60% are singletons. Sequenced input: sorted CD4+, CD8+, or CD8+CD57+ T cells (not recorded which) from PBMCs. These receptors came from a human donor in good health. CDR3s include the opening cysteine and the closing phenylalanine or tryptophan. A D gene is named only where the DNA matches it firmly. Part of the rows lack a size; the others show once, few, many or a class for expanded clones.

CDR3 length: 12; J gene: TRBJ1-2; V gene: TRBV20-1; D gene: .; clone size: many; CDR3 protein: CSARDLAYGYTF; CDR3 DNA: TGCAGTGCTAGAGATTTGGCCTATGGCTACACCTTC
CDR3 length: 15; J gene: TRBJ1-5; V gene: TRBV24-1; D gene: .; clone size: .; CDR3 protein: CATSGRGGSNQPQHF; CDR3 DNA: TGTGCCACCAGTGGCAGGGGTGGAAGCAATCAGCCCCAGCATTTT
CDR3 length: 17; J gene: TRBJ2-1; V gene: TRBV7-6; D gene: TRBD2; clone size: few; CDR3 protein: CASSLGLAGPYRNEQFF; CDR3 DNA: TGTGCCAGCAGCTTAGGACTAGCGGGTCCCTACCGAAATGAGCAGTTCTTC
CDR3 length: 14; J gene: TRBJ1-5; V gene: TRBV24-1; D gene: .; clone size: .; CDR3 protein: CATSRAAYNQPQHF; CDR3 DNA: TGTGCCACCAGTAGGGCAGCCTACAATCAGCCCCAGCATTTT
CDR3 length: 16; J gene: TRBJ2-5; V gene: TRBV7-9; D gene: TRBD2; clone size: .; CDR3 protein: CASSGLAGGFQETQYF; CDR3 DNA: TGTGCCAGCAGCGGACTAGCGGGGGGGTTCCAAGAGACCCAGTACTTC
CDR3 length: 11; J gene: TRBJ1-2; V gene: TRBV29-1; D gene: .; clone size: .; CDR3 protein: CSVEGRGGYTF; CDR3 DNA: TGCAGCGTTGAAGGGCGAGGCGGCTACACCTTC
CDR3 length: 16; J gene: TRBJ2-2; V gene: TRBV12-3/TRBV12-4; D gene: .; clone size: many; CDR3 protein: CASTNTNRKNTGELFF; CDR3 DNA: TGTGCCAGCACCAACACAAACAGGAAGAACACCGGGGAGCTGTTTTTT
CDR3 length: 15; J gene: TRBJ1-2; V gene: TRBV20-1; D gene: .; clone size: many; CDR3 protein: CSARGEANWDYGYTF; CDR3 DNA: TGCAGTGCTAGAGGCGAGGCCAACTGGGACTATGGCTACACCTTC
CDR3 length: 13; J gene: TRBJ1-2; V gene: TRBV7-2; D gene: .; clone size: once; CDR3 protein: CASSLVTSDGYTF; CDR3 DNA: TGTGCCAGCAGCTTAGTCACATCGGATGGCTACACCTTC
CDR3 length: 16; J gene: TRBJ2-3; V gene: TRBV7-3; D gene: .; clone size: many; CDR3 protein: CASSLNFGSRTDTQYF; CDR3 DNA: TGTGCCAGCAGCTTAAATTTCGGAAGTCGCACAGATACGCAGTATTTT
CDR3 length: 15; J gene: TRBJ2-1; V gene: TRBV27; D gene: TRBD2; clone size: few; CDR3 protein: CASRTGTSDYNEQFF; CDR3 DNA: TGTGCCAGCAGAACCGGGACTAGCGACTACAATGAGCAGTTCTTC
CDR3 length: 16; J gene: TRBJ1-1; V gene: TRBV10-3; D gene: TRBD1; clone size: .; CDR3 protein: CAIGKTGGPMNTEAFF; CDR3 DNA: TGTGCCATCGGAAAAACAGGGGGTCCAATGAACACTGAAGCTTTCTTT
CDR3 length: 13; J gene: TRBJ2-3; V gene: TRBV10-1; D gene: .; clone size: .; CDR3 protein: CVSSGDGTDTQYF; CDR3 DNA: TGCGTCAGCAGTGGGGACGGCACAGATACGCAGTATTTT
CDR3 length: 12; J gene: TRBJ1-3; V gene: TRBV20-1; D gene: TRBD1; clone size: .; CDR3 protein: CSGRDRGNTIYF; CDR3 DNA: TGCAGTGGCCGGGACAGGGGAAACACCATATATTTT
CDR3 length: 16; J gene: TRBJ2-5; V gene: TRBV15; D gene: .; clone size: few; CDR3 protein: CATSRRMQGFGETQYF; CDR3 DNA: TGTGCCACCAGCAGACGGATGCAGGGTTTTGGGGAGACCCAGTACTTC
CDR3 length: 12; J gene: TRBJ2-1; V gene: TRBV7-9; D gene: .; clone size: .; CDR3 protein: CASSGKGVEQFF; CDR3 DNA: TGTGCCAGCAGCGGCAAAGGGGTTGAGCAGTTCTTC
CDR3 length: 16; J gene: TRBJ1-1; V gene: TRBV20-1; D gene: TRBD1; clone size: .; CDR3 protein: CSAPGGGDRVNTEAFF; CDR3 DNA: TGCAGTGCCCCTGGGGGGGGGGACAGGGTGAACACTGAAGCTTTCTTT
CDR3 length: 14; J gene: TRBJ2-3; V gene: TRBV9; D gene: .; clone size: .; CDR3 protein: CASSRFTSTDTQYF; CDR3 DNA: TGTGCCAGCAGCCGATTTACGAGCACAGATACGCAGTATTTT
CDR3 length: 15; J gene: TRBJ1-5; V gene: TRBV15; D gene: .; clone size: .; CDR3 protein: CATSILRGSNQPQHF; CDR3 DNA: TGTGCCACCAGCATATTGCGGGGGAGCAATCAGCCCCAGCATTTT
CDR3 length: 14; J gene: TRBJ1-1; V gene: TRBV29-1; D gene: .; clone size: many; CDR3 protein: CSQEQTDANTEAFF; CDR3 DNA: TGCAGCCAAGAACAGACAGATGCGAACACTGAAGCTTTCTTT
CDR3 length: 14; J gene: TRBJ2-1; V gene: TRBV15; D gene: .; clone size: .; CDR3 protein: CATSRALDYNEQFF; CDR3 DNA: TGTGCCACCAGCAGGGCTCTAGACTACAATGAGCAGTTCTTC
CDR3 length: 15; J gene: TRBJ1-5; V gene: TRBV7-9; D gene: .; clone size: many; CDR3 protein: CASSAQLEVNQPQHF; CDR3 DNA: TGTGCCAGCAGCGCTCAGCTGGAGGTTAATCAGCCCCAGCATTTT
CDR3 length: 14; J gene: TRBJ2-7; V gene: TRBV28; D gene: TRBD1; clone size: .; CDR3 protein: CASSLEGADYEQYF; CDR3 DNA: TGTGCCAGCAGTTTAGAGGGGGCGGATTACGAGCAGTACTTC
CDR3 length: 17; J gene: TRBJ2-3; V gene: TRBV25-1; D gene: TRBD2; clone size: .; CDR3 protein: CASSEWGTSGSTDTQYF; CDR3 DNA: TGTGCCAGCAGTGAATGGGGGACTAGCGGGAGCACAGATACGCAGTATTTT
CDR3 length: 18; J gene: TRBJ2-6; V gene: TRBV12-3/TRBV12-4; D gene: .; clone size: .; CDR3 protein: CASSTPRAGPSGANVLTF; CDR3 DNA: TGTGCCAGCAGTACCCCTAGGGCGGGACCCTCTGGGGCCAACGTCCTGACTTTC
CDR3 length: 17; J gene: TRBJ2-5; V gene: TRBV2; D gene: .; clone size: .; CDR3 protein: CASTQRGSAAPQETQYF; CDR3 DNA: TGTGCCAGCACTCAGAGGGGCTCCGCGGCCCCTCAAGAGACCCAGTACTTC
CDR3 length: 16; J gene: TRBJ2-7; V gene: TRBV15; D gene: TRBD2; clone size: .; CDR3 protein: CATSSLYSGLDYEKYF; CDR3 DNA: TGTGCCACCAGCAGCCTGTACTCGGGACTAGACTACGAGAAGTACTTC
CDR3 length: 12; J gene: TRBJ2-7; V gene: TRBV29-1; D gene: .; clone size: .; CDR3 protein: CSVREVGYEQYF; CDR3 DNA: TGCAGCGTGAGAGAGGTTGGGTACGAGCAGTACTTC
CDR3 length: 15; J gene: TRBJ1-5; V gene: TRBV25-1; D gene: .; clone size: .; CDR3 protein: CASSPGWGGNQPQHF; CDR3 DNA: TGTGCCAGCAGCCCTGGTTGGGGTGGCAATCAGCCCCAGCATTTT
CDR3 length: 14; J gene: TRBJ2-1; V gene: TRBV7-9; D gene: .; clone size: .; CDR3 protein: CASSQTQQSGGQFF; CDR3 DNA: TGTGCCAGCAGTCAAACACAACAATCTGGGGGGCAGTTCTTC
CDR3 length: 18; J gene: TRBJ2-2; V gene: TRBV9; D gene: TRBD1; clone size: .; CDR3 protein: CASSPYIGTGSDTGELFF; CDR3 DNA: TGTGCCAGCAGTCCTTATATCGGGACAGGTTCCGACACCGGGGAGCTGTTTTTT
CDR3 length: 13; J gene: TRBJ2-5; V gene: TRBV19; D gene: TRBD1; clone size: .; CDR3 protein: CASTRTGSPTQYF; CDR3 DNA: TGTGCCAGCACAAGGACAGGGAGCCCGACCCAGTACTTC
CDR3 length: 15; J gene: TRBJ2-5; V gene: TRBV19; D gene: TRBD1; clone size: many; CDR3 protein: CASTPTGANQETQYF; CDR3 DNA: TGTGCCAGTACCCCGACAGGGGCCAATCAAGAGACCCAGTACTTC
CDR3 length: 13; J gene: TRBJ1-1; V gene: TRBV3-2; D gene: .; clone size: .; CDR3 protein: CASSPEDNTEAFF; CDR3 DNA: TGTGCCAGCAGCCCGGAGGACAACACTGAAGCTTTCTTT
CDR3 length: 14; J gene: TRBJ2-7; V gene: TRBV24-1; D gene: TRBD1; clone size: .; CDR3 protein: CATSESGTENEQYF; CDR3 DNA: TGTGCCACCAGTGAGTCCGGGACAGAGAACGAGCAGTACTTC
CDR3 length: 12; J gene: TRBJ1-1; V gene: TRBV5-1; D gene: .; clone size: many; CDR3 protein: CASSAGPHEAFF; CDR3 DNA: TGCGCCAGCAGCGCCGGGCCCCATGAAGCTTTCTTT
CDR3 length: 15; J gene: TRBJ2-3; V gene: TRBV11-3; D gene: .; clone size: .; CDR3 protein: CASSQSGTGQDTQYF; CDR3 DNA: TGTGCCAGCAGCCAATCCGGGACCGGTCAGGATACGCAGTATTTT
CDR3 length: 14; J gene: TRBJ1-2; V gene: TRBV10-3; D gene: TRBD1; clone size: .; CDR3 protein: CAITPLDRDYGYTF; CDR3 DNA: TGTGCCATCACCCCCTTGGACAGGGACTATGGCTACACCTTC
CDR3 length: 13; J gene: TRBJ2-5; V gene: TRBV19; D gene: .; clone size: .; CDR3 protein: CASSILPGETQYF; CDR3 DNA: TGTGCCAGTAGTATTCTCCCCGGGGAGACCCAGTACTTC
CDR3 length: 15; J gene: TRBJ2-3; V gene: TRBV15; D gene: TRBD2; clone size: .; CDR3 protein: CATSSSSGGVDEQYF; CDR3 DNA: TGTGCCACCAGCAGTAGCAGCGGGGGGGTGGATGAGCAGTATTTT
CDR3 length: 13; J gene: TRBJ1-2; V gene: TRBV19; D gene: .; clone size: .; CDR3 protein: CASSLQGLHGHTF; CDR3 DNA: TGTGCCAGTAGTTTGCAGGGTCTACATGGCCACACCTTC
CDR3 length: 12; J gene: TRBJ1-6; V gene: TRBV28; D gene: .; clone size: many; CDR3 protein: CASTWTVTPLHF; CDR3 DNA: TGTGCCAGCACCTGGACCGTTACACCCCTCCACTTT
CDR3 length: 15; J gene: TRBJ1-1; V gene: TRBV7-9; D gene: TRBD1; clone size: once; CDR3 protein: CASSWDRGPGTEAFF; CDR3 DNA: TGTGCCAGCAGCTGGGACAGGGGGCCGGGGACTGAAGCTTTCTTT
CDR3 length: 13; J gene: TRBJ2-1; V gene: TRBV6-1; D gene: .; clone size: few; CDR3 protein: CAISESGFYEQFF; CDR3 DNA: TGTGCCATCAGTGAGTCCGGATTCTATGAGCAGTTCTTC
CDR3 length: 12; J gene: TRBJ2-7; V gene: TRBV7-6; D gene: .; clone size: .; CDR3 protein: CASSQTTYEQYF; CDR3 DNA: TGTGCCAGCAGCCAAACCACTTACGAGCAGTACTTC
CDR3 length: 12; J gene: TRBJ1-2; V gene: TRBV7-2; D gene: .; clone size: .; CDR3 protein: CASSFTGTRYTF; CDR3 DNA: TGTGCCAGCAGCTTCACAGGGACCCGCTACACCTTC
CDR3 length: 14; J gene: TRBJ2-2; V gene: TRBV27; D gene: .; clone size: .; CDR3 protein: CASSFGGNTGELFF; CDR3 DNA: TGTGCCAGCAGTTTCGGGGGGAACACCGGGGAGCTGTTTTTT
CDR3 length: 14; J gene: TRBJ1-2; V gene: TRBV9; D gene: TRBD1; clone size: .; CDR3 protein: CASTGTGVYYGYTF; CDR3 DNA: TGTGCCAGCACTGGGACAGGAGTCTACTATGGCTACACCTTC
CDR3 length: 12; J gene: TRBJ2-5; V gene: TRBV29-1; D gene: .; clone size: .; CDR3 protein: CSVDGQKETQYF; CDR3 DNA: TGCAGCGTTGATGGGCAGAAAGAGACCCAGTACTTC
CDR3 length: 16; J gene: TRBJ2-7; V gene: TRBV4-3; D gene: .; clone size: many; CDR3 protein: CASSQDTAGLRDEQYF; CDR3 DNA: TGCGCCAGCAGCCAAGATACGGCAGGACTCCGGGACGAGCAGTACTTC
CDR3 length: 14; J gene: TRBJ1-6; V gene: TRBV30; D gene: TRBD1; clone size: many; CDR3 protein: CAWSVGTGVSPLHF; CDR3 DNA: TGTGCCTGGAGTGTAGGGACAGGGGTTTCACCCCTCCACTTT
CDR3 length: 16; J gene: TRBJ2-7; V gene: TRBV2; D gene: TRBD2; clone size: many; CDR3 protein: CASTRLLAGGPNEQYF; CDR3 DNA: TGTGCCAGCACCCGACTCTTAGCGGGGGGGCCAAACGAGCAGTACTTC